This T cell receptor beta chain was profiled in a study of CD8 T cells in ankylosing spondylitis. Notes on this clonotype: The antigen is unknown.

This CDR3 spans 15 amino acids. Trimming shortened V by 2 bases and J by 4 bases, and 12 bases separated the two germline ends. Notes on the study in general: Clones linked to disease, bearing a CD8+ phenotype, were relatively rare in peripheral blood.

As the method for making TCR beta libraries, quantitative 5'-RACE with molecular barcodes was used. In TCRdb, the 5' RACE reads were re-called with MiXCR into one record per CDR3 protein. The profile shows under 120,000 distinct CDR3 sequences, 24% of them singletons. This sequence originates from a male donor with ankylosing spondylitis. The sequenced sample consisted of synovial fluid, either unsorted or a sorted T cell fraction (not recorded which). The rearrangement joins TRBV12-3 or TRBV12-4 to TRBJ1-5; D ambiguous. As DNA, the CDR3 is TGTGCCAGCAGTTTAAGCGGACCGGGGAATCAGCCCCAGCATTTT. Encoded protein: CASSLSGPGNQPQHF.